The entry that follows covers one TCR beta chain sequence. Its antigen is unknown. Produced via immunoSEQ multiplex PCR; TCRdb's table is partial and in-frame only. The sample includes approximately 260,000 clones, around 87% of them seen just once. This specimen comes from a study of cytomegalovirus exposure and HLA in healthy donors. Overall study findings and caveats: Within the approximately 110 validation repertoires, first-cohort TCR clusters tended to co-occur, according to a later analysis. Reported results showed that the classifier diagnosed cytomegalovirus status with high specificity and sensitivity.

This receptor was identified in a woman under 40 in good health and CMV-seropositive. The sample taken for sequencing was PBMCs.

The CDR3 sequence is CASSDSSGGDANTGELFF. Written as DNA, the CDR3 is TGTGCCAGCAGTGACTCGTCAGGGGGCGATGCGAACACCGGGGAGCTGTTTTTT. The chain carries TRBV6-4 and TRBJ2-2; 8 bases line up with TRBD1. The CDR3 runs to 18 residues. J gave up 0 bases and V 0 bases, and 6 bases lay outside the gene matches. CDR1 is MRHNA and CDR2 is SNTAGT in the germline V gene.